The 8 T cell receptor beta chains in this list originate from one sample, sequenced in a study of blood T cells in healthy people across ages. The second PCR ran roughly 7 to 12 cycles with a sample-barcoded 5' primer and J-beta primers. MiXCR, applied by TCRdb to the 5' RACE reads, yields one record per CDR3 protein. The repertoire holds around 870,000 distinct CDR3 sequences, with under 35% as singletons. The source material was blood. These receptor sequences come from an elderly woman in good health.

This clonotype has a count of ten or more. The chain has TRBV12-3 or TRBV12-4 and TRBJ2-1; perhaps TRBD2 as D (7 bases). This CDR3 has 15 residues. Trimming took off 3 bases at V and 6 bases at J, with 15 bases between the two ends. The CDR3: CASSFYGGGANEQFF. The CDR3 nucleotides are TGTGCCAGCAGTTTTTATGGGGGGGGGGCCAATGAGCAGTTCTTC.

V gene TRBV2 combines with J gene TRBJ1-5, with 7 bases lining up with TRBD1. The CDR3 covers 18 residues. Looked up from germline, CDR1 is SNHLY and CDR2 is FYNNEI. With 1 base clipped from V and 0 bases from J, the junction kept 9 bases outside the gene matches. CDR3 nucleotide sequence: TGTGCCAGCAGTGAAGTTGCGGTAGGGGGCCCTAGCAATCAGCCCCAGCATTTT. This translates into CASSEVAVGGPSNQPQHF.

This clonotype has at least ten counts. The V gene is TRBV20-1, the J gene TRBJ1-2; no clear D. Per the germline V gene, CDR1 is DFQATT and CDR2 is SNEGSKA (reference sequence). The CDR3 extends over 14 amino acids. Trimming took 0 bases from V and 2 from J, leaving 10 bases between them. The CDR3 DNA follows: TGCAGTGCTAGAGAACAGATTTCGAACTATGGCTACACCTTC. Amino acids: CSAREQISNYGYTF.

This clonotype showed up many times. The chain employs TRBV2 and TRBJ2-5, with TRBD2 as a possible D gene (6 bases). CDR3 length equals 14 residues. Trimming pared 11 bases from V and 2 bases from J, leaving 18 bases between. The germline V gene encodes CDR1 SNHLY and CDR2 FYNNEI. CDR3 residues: CAWTMVGRQETQYF. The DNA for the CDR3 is TGTGCCTGGACTATGGTAGGGAGACAAGAGACCCAGTACTTC.

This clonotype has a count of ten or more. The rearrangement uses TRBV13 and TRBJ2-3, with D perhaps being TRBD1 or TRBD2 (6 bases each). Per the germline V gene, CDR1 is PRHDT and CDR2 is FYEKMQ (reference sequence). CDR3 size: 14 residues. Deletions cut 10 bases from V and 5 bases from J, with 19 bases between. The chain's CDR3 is CATQGTPRGDTQYF. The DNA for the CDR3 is TGTGCCACCCAGGGGACTCCGCGAGGAGATACGCAGTATTTT.

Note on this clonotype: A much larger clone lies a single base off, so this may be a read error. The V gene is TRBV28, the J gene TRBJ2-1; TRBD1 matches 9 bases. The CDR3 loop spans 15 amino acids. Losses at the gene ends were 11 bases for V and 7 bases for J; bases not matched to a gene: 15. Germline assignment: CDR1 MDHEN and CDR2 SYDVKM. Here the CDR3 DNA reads TGTGCCTGCACTTACCGGGACAGGGCAAGGAATGAGCAGTTCTTC. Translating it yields CACTYRDRARNEQFF.

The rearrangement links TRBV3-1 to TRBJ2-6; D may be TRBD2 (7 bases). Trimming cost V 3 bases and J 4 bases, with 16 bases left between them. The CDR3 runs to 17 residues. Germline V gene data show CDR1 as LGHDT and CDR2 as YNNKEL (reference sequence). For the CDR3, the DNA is TGTGCCAGCAGCCACACGTGGGGGGGCGGAGGGGCCAACGTCCTGACTTTC. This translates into CASSHTWGGGGANVLTF.

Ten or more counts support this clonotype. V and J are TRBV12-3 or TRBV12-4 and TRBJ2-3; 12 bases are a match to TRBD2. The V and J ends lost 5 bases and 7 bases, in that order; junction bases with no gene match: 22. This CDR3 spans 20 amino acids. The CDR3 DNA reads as TGTGCCAGCAGTACCCGACGGACTAGCGGGACCGGCCTGGATGTAAATACGCAGTATTTT. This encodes CASSTRRTSGTGLDVNTQYF.